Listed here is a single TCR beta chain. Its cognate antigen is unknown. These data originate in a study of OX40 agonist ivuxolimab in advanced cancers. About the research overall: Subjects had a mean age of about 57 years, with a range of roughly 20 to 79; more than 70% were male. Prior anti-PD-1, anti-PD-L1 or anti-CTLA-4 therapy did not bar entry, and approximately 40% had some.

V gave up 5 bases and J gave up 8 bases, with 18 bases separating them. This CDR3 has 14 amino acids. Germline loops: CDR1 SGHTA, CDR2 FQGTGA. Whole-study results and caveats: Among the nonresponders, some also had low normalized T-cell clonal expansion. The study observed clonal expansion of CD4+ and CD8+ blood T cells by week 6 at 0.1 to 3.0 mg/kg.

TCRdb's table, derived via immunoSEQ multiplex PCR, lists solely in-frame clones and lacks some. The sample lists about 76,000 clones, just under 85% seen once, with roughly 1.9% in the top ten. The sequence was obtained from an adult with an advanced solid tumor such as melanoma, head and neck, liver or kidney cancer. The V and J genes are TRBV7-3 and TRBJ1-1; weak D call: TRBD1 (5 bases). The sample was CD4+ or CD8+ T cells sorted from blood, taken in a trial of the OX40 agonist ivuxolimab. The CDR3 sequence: CASSEGPGEGEAFF. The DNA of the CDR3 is TGTGCCAGCAGCGAAGGCCCGGGGGAAGGGGAAGCTTTCTTT.